This T cell receptor (beta chain) originates from a study of blood T cell repertoires in COVID-19. The table came from immunoSEQ multiplex PCR; TCRdb's copy has only in-frame clones and leaves some out. The sample carries 250,000 to 300,000 clones, around 90% recorded once. Sequenced input: peripheral blood. This sequence originates from a woman in her seventies with COVID-19, enrolled during active disease.

Here the CDR3 reads CASSPSTGEGTEAFF. In DNA, the CDR3 is TGTGCCAGCAGTCCCTCGACAGGGGAAGGGACTGAAGCTTTCTTT. V gene TRBV27 combines with J gene TRBJ1-1; TRBD1 matches 8 bases. There are 15 residues in the CDR3. CDR1 and CDR2 (germline): MNHEY, SMNVEV (reference sequence). V gave up 5 bases and J gave up 5 bases; unmatched junction bases: 10.